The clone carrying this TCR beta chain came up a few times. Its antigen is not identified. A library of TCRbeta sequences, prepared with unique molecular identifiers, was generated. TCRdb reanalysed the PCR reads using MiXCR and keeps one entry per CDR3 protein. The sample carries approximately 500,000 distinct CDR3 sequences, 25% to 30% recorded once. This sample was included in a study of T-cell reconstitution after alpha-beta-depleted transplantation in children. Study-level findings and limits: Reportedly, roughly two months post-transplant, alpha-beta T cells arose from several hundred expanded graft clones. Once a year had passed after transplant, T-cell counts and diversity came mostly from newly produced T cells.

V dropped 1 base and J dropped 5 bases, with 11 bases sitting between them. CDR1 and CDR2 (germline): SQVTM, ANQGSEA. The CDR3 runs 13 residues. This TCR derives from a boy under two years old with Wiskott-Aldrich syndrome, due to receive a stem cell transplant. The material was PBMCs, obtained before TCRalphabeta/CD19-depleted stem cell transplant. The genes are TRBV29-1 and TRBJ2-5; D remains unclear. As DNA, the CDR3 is TGCAGCGTTGAAGCGGAATCTTGGGAGACCCAGTACTTC. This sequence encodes CSVEAESWETQYF.